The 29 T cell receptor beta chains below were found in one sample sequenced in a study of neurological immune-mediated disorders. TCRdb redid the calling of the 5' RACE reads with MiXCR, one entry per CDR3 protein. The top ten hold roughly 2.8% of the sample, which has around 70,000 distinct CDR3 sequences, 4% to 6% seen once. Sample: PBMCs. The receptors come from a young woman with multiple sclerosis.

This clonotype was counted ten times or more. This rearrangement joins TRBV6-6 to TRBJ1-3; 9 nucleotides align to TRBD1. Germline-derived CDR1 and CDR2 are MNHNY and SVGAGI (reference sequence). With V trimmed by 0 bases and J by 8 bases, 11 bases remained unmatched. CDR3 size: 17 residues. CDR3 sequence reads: CASSYSGPGTGLDTIYF. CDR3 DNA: TGTGCCAGCAGTTACTCGGGGCCCGGGACAGGGTTAGACACCATATATTTT.

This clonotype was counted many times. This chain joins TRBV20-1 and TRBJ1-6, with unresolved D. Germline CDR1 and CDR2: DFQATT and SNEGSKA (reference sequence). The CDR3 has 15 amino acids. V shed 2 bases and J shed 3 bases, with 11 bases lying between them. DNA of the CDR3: TGCAGTGCTAGAATGGCTCAGGTCTATAATTCACCCCTCCACTTT. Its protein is CSARMAQVYNSPLHF.

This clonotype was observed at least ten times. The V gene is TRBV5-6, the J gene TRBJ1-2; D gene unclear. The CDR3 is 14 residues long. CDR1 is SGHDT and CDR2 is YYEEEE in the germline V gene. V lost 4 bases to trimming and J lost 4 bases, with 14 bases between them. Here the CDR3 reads CASSQARGGYGYTF. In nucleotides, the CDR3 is TGTGCCAGCAGCCAAGCGCGGGGTGGCTATGGCTACACCTTC.

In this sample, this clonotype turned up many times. This CDR3 reads CASSSGPSSYNSPLHF. The CDR3 DNA follows: TGTGCCAGCAGCTCCGGACCGAGCTCCTATAATTCACCCCTCCACTTT. The rearrangement uses TRBV5-5 and TRBJ1-6, with D hard to call. This CDR3 is 16 amino acids long. V was pared by 3 bases and J by 0 bases, with 10 bases between. Germline V CDR1 and CDR2: SGHKS, YYEKEE (reference sequence).

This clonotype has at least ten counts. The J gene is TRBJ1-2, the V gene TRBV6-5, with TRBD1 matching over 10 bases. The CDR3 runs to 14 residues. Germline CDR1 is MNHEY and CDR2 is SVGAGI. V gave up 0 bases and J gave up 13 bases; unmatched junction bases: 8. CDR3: CASSYSGDRGPVTF. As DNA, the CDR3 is TGTGCCAGCAGTTACTCTGGAGACAGGGGGCCAGTCACCTTC.

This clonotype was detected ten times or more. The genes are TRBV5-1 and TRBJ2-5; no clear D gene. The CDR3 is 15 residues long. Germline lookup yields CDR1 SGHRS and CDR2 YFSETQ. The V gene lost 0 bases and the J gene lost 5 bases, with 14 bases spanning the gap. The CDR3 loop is CASSLAGSSGETQYF. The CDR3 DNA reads TGCGCCAGCAGCTTGGCCGGATCGAGTGGGGAGACCCAGTACTTC.

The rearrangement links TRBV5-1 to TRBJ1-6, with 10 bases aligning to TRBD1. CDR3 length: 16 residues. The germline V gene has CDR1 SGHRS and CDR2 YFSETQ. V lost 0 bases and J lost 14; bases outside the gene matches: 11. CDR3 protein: CASSLEWTGGNSALHF. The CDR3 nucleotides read TGCGCCAGCAGCTTGGAGTGGACAGGGGGAAATTCCGCCCTCCACTTT.

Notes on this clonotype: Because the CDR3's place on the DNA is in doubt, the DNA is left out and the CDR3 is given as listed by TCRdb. The CDR3 reads CDSSFYICSAIFEGYTF. The chain joins TRBV7-6 to TRBJ1-2. Germline V gene lookup returns CDR1 SGHVS and CDR2 FNYEAQ. The CDR3 is made up of 17 amino acids, end residues included.

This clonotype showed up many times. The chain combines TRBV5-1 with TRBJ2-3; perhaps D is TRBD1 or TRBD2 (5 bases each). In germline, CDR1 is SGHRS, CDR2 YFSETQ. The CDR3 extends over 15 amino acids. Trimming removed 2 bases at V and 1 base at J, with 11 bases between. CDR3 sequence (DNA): TGCGCCAGCAGCTTCCAGGGACCGGGCACAGATACGCAGTATTTT. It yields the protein CASSFQGPGTDTQYF.

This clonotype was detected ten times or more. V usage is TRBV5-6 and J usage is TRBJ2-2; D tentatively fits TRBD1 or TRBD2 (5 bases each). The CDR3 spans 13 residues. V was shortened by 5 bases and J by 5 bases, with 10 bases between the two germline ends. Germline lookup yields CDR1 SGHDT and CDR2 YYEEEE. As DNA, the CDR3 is TGTGCCAGCAGGATGGGGGTAACCGGGGAGCTGTTTTTT. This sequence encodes CASRMGVTGELFF.

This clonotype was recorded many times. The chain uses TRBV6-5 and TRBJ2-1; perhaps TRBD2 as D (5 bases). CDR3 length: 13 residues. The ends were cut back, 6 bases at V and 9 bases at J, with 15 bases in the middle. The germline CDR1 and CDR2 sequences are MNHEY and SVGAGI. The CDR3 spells CASSTGRGGEQFF. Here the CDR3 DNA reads TGTGCCAGCAGCACGGGTCGGGGTGGTGAGCAGTTCTTC.

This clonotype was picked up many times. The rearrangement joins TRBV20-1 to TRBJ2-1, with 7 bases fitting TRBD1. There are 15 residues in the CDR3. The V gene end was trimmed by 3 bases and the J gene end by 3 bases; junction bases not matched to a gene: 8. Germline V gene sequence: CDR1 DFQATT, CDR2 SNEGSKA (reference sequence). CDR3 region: CSARYRGLDYNEQFF. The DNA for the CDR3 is TGCAGTGCTAGGTACAGGGGATTAGACTACAATGAGCAGTTCTTC.

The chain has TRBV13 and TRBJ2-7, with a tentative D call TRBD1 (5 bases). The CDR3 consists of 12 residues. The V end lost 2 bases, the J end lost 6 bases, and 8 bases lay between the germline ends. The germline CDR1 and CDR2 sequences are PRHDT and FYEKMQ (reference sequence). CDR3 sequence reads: CASSLLRGEQYF. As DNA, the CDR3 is TGTGCCAGCAGCTTACTAAGGGGCGAGCAGTACTTC.

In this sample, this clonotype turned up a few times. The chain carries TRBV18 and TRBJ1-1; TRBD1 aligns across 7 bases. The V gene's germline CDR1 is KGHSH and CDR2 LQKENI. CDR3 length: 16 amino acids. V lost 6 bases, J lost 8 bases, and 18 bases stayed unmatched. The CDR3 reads CASSRDREGTFAEAFF. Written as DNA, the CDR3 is TGTGCCAGCTCTCGCGACAGGGAAGGGACTTTCGCCGAAGCTTTCTTT.

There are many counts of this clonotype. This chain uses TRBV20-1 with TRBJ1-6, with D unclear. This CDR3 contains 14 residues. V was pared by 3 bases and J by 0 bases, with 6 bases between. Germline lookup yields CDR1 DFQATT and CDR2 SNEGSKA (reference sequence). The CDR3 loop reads CSARGSSYNSPLHF. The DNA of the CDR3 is TGCAGTGCTAGGGGGAGCTCCTATAATTCACCCCTCCACTTT.

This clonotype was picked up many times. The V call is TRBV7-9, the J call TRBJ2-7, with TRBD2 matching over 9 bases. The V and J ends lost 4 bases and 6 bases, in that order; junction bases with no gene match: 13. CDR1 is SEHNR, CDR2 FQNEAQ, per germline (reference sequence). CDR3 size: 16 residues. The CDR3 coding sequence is TGTGCCAGCAGCTCCCCCCTAAGCGGGGGGCCCGGCGAGCAGTACTTC. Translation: CASSSPLSGGPGEQYF.

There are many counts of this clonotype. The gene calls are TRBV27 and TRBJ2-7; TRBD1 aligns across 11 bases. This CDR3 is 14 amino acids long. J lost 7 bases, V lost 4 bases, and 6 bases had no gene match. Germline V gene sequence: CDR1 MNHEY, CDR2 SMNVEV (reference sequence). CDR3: CASSSGQGAREQYF. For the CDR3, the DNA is TGTGCCAGCAGTTCCGGACAGGGGGCGCGGGAGCAGTACTTC.

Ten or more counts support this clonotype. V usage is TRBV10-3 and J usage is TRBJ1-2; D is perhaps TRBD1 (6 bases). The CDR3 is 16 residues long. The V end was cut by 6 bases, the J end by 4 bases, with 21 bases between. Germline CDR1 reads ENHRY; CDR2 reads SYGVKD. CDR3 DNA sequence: TGTGCCATCAGCTCGGACAGCGAACCGGTATTCTATGGCTACACCTTC. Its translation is CAISSDSEPVFYGYTF.

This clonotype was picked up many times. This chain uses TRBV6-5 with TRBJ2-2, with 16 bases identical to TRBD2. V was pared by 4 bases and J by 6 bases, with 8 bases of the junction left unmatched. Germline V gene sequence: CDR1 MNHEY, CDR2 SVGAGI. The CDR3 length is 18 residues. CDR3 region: CASSSGLAGGPFAGELFF. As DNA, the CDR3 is TGTGCCAGCAGTTCGGGACTAGCGGGGGGGCCGTTCGCCGGGGAGCTGTTTTTT.

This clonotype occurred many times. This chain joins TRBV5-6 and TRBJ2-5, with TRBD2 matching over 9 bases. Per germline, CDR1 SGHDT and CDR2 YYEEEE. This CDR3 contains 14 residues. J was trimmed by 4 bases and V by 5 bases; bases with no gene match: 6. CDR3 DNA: TGTGCCAGCAGTTATAGCGGGGGTCGAGAGACCCAGTACTTC. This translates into CASSYSGGRETQYF.

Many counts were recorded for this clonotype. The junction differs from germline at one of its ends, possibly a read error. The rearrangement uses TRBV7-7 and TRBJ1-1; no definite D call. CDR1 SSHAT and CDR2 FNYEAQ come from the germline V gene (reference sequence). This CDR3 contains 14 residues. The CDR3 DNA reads TGTGCTAGCAGCCAAGAGGGTCCAGAGGCTGAAGCTTTCTTT. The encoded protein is CASSQEGPEAEAFF.

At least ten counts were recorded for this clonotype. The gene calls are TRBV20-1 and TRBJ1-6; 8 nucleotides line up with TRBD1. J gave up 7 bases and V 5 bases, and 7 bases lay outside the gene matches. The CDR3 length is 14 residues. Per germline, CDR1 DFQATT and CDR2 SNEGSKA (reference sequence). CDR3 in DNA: TGCAGTGCTTTTCGGACAGGGATAAATTCACCCCTCCACTTT. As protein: CSAFRTGINSPLHF.

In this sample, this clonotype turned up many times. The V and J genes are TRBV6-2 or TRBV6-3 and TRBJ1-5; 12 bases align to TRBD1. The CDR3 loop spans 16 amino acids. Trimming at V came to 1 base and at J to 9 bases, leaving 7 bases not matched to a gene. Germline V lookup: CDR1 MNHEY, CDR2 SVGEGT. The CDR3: CASSYFGTGGSRPQHF. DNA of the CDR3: TGTGCCAGCAGTTACTTTGGGACAGGGGGCTCCAGGCCCCAGCATTTT.

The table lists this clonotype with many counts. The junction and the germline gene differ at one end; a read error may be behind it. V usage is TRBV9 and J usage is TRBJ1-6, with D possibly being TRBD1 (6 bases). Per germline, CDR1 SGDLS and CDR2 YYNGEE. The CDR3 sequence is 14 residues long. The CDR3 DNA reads TGTGCCAGCAGCCGGACAGACTTGAGATCACCCCTCAACTTT. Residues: CASSRTDLRSPLNF.

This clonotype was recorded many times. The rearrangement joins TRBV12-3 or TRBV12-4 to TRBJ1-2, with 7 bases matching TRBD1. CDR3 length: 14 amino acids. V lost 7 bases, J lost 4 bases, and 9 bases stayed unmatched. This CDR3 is CASNARGGVYGYTF. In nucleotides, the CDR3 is TGTGCCAGCAATGCCAGGGGGGGAGTCTATGGCTACACCTTC.

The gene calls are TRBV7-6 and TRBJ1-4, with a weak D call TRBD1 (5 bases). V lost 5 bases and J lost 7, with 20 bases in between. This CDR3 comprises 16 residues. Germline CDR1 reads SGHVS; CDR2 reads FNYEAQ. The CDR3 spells CASSPRVSGLGEKLFF. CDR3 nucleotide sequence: TGTGCCAGCAGCCCTAGGGTTTCGGGGCTTGGTGAAAAACTGTTTTTT.

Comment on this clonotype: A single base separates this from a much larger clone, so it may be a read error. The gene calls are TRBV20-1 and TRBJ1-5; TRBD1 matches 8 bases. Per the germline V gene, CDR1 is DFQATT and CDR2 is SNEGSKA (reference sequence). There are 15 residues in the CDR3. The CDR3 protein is CSARDPRDRRWPQNF. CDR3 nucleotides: TGCAGTGCTAGAGACCCACGGGACAGGAGATGGCCCCAGAATTTT.

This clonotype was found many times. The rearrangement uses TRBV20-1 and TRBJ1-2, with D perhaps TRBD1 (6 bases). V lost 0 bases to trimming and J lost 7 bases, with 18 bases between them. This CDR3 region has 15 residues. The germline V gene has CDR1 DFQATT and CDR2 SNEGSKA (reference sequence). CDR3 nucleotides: TGCAGTGCTAGAGATGTAGGCGGGGGCGCGGTTGGCTACACCTTC. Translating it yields CSARDVGGGAVGYTF.

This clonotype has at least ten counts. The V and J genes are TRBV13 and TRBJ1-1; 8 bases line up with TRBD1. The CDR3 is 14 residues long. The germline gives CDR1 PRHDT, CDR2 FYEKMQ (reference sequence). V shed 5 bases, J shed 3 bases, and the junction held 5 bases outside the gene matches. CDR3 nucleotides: TGTGCCAGCAGCCATAGGACAGGGCACACTGAAGCTTTCTTT. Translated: CASSHRTGHTEAFF. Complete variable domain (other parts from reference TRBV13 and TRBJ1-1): AAGVIQSPRHLIKEKRETATLKCYPIPRHDTVYWYQQGPGQDPQFLISFYEKMQSDKGSIPDRFSAQQFSDYHSELNMSSLELGDSALYFCASSHRTGHTEAFFGQGTRLTVV.